This T cell receptor beta chain is from a study of blood T cell repertoires in COVID-19 (dated by TCRdb to 2020 to 2021). Background for the entire study: Collaborator samples came from the United States, Italy and Spain and covered acute and convalescent phases of COVID-19. The material from the prospective study consisted of cDNA or gDNA derived from T cells, B-cell-depleted T cells, or PBMCs. Deeply sampled blood TCRbeta repertoires from subjects exposed to, actively infected with, or recovered from COVID-19 were included in the dataset. A freely available public database, intended as a resource for researchers studying the immune response to SARS-CoV-2, is where the repertoires were released. Samples were obtained from the ongoing ImmuneRACE study (first 160 participants) and from about 1,300 subjects provided by 6 global collaborators. The sample metadata nearly always contained a de-identified subject ID, COVID-19 status, age in years and sex. HLA class I and class II types, where available, came from metadata supplied by the sample provider rather than from assay-based typing.

The germline V gene supplies CDR1 MNHEY and CDR2 SVGAGI. Including the terminal cysteine and phenylalanine, the CDR3 comprises 14 residues. The CDR3 DNA has 42 bases and is translated from base 1. V and J are trimmed by 5 bases and 4 bases, and the gene matches miss 1 base of the junction. For this clone: It has no known antigen specificity. There are no base qualities to consult, and no much larger clone falls within one base.

Beyond this particular receptor, the publication reports: How much clinical and demographic metadata was included differed by source and by participant, and the metadata was provided uncurated.

Whole blood was collected in K2EDTA tubes by collaborating institutions according to the institutions' own protocols. For TCRbeta analysis, collaborators shipped samples in one of three forms: frozen whole blood, isolated PBMCs, or DNA extracted from either of those sample types. TCRbeta CDR3 regions were amplified from genomic DNA using the immunoSEQ Assay, a bias-controlled multiplex PCR. As for the authors' bioinformatics: Nucleated cell counts per sample were estimated from amplification of reference gene primers within the assay. To quantify the absolute abundance of each unique TCRbeta CDR3 rearrangement, sequence reads were collapsed and filtered. For each sample, productive Simpson clonality was calculated as the square root of Simpson's diversity index across productive rearrangements. Entries here come from immuneACCESS through TCRdb and include only in-frame sequences with V and J called. Some clones fail to appear in such tables; in the studies checked, an unresolved V gene covers under half of the shortfall, and the cause of the remainder is unknown. Clonal size and the V and J genes are those of that table, whereas D and trimming came from the DNA. This sample has some 42,000 clones in its table, and around 90% of those were observed once. The ten biggest clones cover 0.3% to 0.5% of the sample.

What was sequenced was peripheral blood. The chain uses TRBV6-5 and TRBJ2-5, and 13 junction bases match TRBD2. The sequence was collected from a human donor in a cohort sampled during active COVID-19. The CDR3 reads as follows: CASSRTSGGETQYF. The DNA sequence is given as TGTGCCAGCAGTCGGACTAGCGGGGGAGAGACCCAGTACTTC.